The 18 T cell receptor beta chains presented below share a single source sample, sequenced in a study of Tregs in tolerant kidney transplant recipients. Method: immunoSEQ multiplex PCR; TCRdb's copy keeps in-frame clones and lacks some. The data show approximately 41,000 clones, roughly 95% seen once. These receptors' targets are unknown. Sequencing input: Tregs from blood cultured with allogeneic cells. Receptors were obtained from a human donor in good health.

J is TRBJ1-6 and V is TRBV10-3, with 8 bases lining up with TRBD1. Germline loops: CDR1 ENHRY, CDR2 SYGVKD. J lost 7 bases, V lost 3 bases, and 8 bases had no gene match. The CDR3 covers 16 residues. CDR3 in amino acids: CAISDLGRGRNSPLHF. The CDR3 DNA follows: TGTGCCATCAGTGATCTGGGCAGGGGGCGGAATTCACCCCTCCACTTT.

This chain uses TRBV29-1 with TRBJ2-1; possible D gene TRBD2, 5 bases. The CDR3 spans 15 residues. The V end lost 5 bases, the J end lost 1 base, and 15 bases lay between the germline ends. Germline CDR1 SQVTM, CDR2 ANQGSEA. This CDR3 is CSVSGRERSYNEQFF. As DNA, the CDR3 is TGCAGCGTTAGCGGTAGGGAGAGGTCCTACAATGAGCAGTTCTTC.

V is TRBV14 and J is TRBJ2-1; no clear D gene. The germline gives CDR1 SGHDN, CDR2 FVKESK. V lost 0 bases to trimming and J lost 9 bases, with 12 bases between them. The CDR3 has 14 amino acids. CDR3 residues: CASSQDWVVAEQFF. The CDR3 DNA sequence: TGTGCCAGCAGCCAAGATTGGGTAGTCGCTGAGCAGTTCTTC.

The rearrangement uses TRBV5-1 and TRBJ1-6, with 9 bases matching TRBD1. Trimming at V came to 4 bases and at J to 10 bases, leaving 9 bases not matched to a gene. The CDR3 has 15 amino acids. Germline-derived CDR1 and CDR2 are SGHRS and YFSETQ. CDR3: CASSEDRGPGSPLHF. The CDR3 region has the DNA TGCGCCAGCAGCGAGGACAGGGGACCGGGGTCACCCCTCCACTTT.

The chain uses TRBV10-1 and TRBJ2-1, with 7 bases that match TRBD2. Germline CDR1 WNHNN, CDR2 SYGVQD (reference sequence). The CDR3 loop spans 16 amino acids. The ends lost 2 bases at V and 1 base at J; junction bases unmatched: 5. Here the CDR3 reads CASSEIELASYNEQFF. The CDR3 region has the DNA TGCGCCAGCAGTGAGATCGAACTAGCGTCCTACAATGAGCAGTTCTTC.

This sequence joins TRBV5-6 and TRBJ2-1, with 10 bases identical to TRBD2. CDR1 and CDR2 (germline): SGHDT, YYEEEE. V was pared by 3 bases and J by 0 bases, with 6 bases of the junction left unmatched. This CDR3 is built from 17 residues. The CDR3 bases are TGTGCCAGCAGCTGGGAACTAGCGGGGTCCTCCTACAATGAGCAGTTCTTC. It translates to CASSWELAGSSYNEQFF.

The gene calls are TRBV5-1 and TRBJ2-5; 8 bases are a match to TRBD2. CDR3 length equals 13 residues. In germline, CDR1 is SGHRS, CDR2 YFSETQ. The J segment lost 2 bases and the V segment lost 6 bases, leaving 3 bases of the junction unmatched. This CDR3 reads CASTREGQETQYF. CDR3 DNA sequence: TGCGCCAGCACACGGGAGGGACAAGAGACCCAGTACTTC.

The CDR3 spells CASSPNRGDYNEQFF. DNA of the CDR3: TGTGCCAGCTCCCCTAACCGGGGGGACTACAATGAGCAGTTCTTC. The chain is built from TRBV18 and TRBJ2-1, with 7 bases lining up with TRBD2. This CDR3 comprises 15 residues. Germline V gives CDR1 KGHSH, CDR2 LQKENI. V trimming: 6 bases; J trimming: 3 bases; junction bases outside the gene matches: 8.

With regard to this clone: The junction and the germline gene differ at one end; a read error may be behind it. The rearrangement links TRBV29-1 to TRBJ1-1; D is unclear. The CDR3 runs 12 residues. Germline CDR1 is SQVTM and CDR2 is ANQGSEA. CDR3 region: CSVEGVDTEAFF. The CDR3 DNA is TGCAGCGTTGAGGGTGTCGACACCGAAGCTTTCTTT.

The rearrangement links TRBV7-2 to TRBJ1-1; D is undetermined. The V and J ends lost 2 bases and 3 bases respectively, with 10 bases between them. CDR1 and CDR2 (germline): SGHTA, FQGNSA. This CDR3 is built from 14 residues. CDR3 coding DNA: TGTGCCAGCAGCTTAATGCCACCATACACTGAAGCTTTCTTT. It encodes CASSLMPPYTEAFF. Full variable domain (outside the CDR3, taken from reference TRBV7-2 and TRBJ1-1): GAGVSQSPSNKVTEKGKDVELRCDPISGHTALYWYRQSLGQGLEFLIYFQGNSAPDKSGLPSDRFSAERTGGSVSTLTIQRTQQEDSAVYLCASSLMPPYTEAFFGQGTRLTVV.

The chain combines TRBV7-9 with TRBJ1-5; D is perhaps TRBD1 (5 bases). The CDR3 spans 13 residues. Germline V gene data show CDR1 as SEHNR and CDR2 as FQNEAQ (reference sequence). Trimming pared 3 bases from V and 7 bases from J, leaving 10 bases between. The CDR3 protein is CASSLDNSQPQHF. CDR3 sequence (DNA): TGTGCCAGCAGCTTGGACAACTCCCAGCCCCAGCATTTT.

This chain uses TRBV18 with TRBJ2-7, with 9 bases lining up with TRBD1. CDR1 is KGHSH and CDR2 is LQKENI in the germline V gene. CDR3 length equals 16 residues. Trimming removed 3 bases from V and 2 bases from J; junction bases left unmatched: 8. CDR3 bases: TGTGCCAGCTCACCTCCGGGACAGGGTGCCACCTACGAGCAGTACTTC. Protein: CASSPPGQGATYEQYF.

The genes are TRBV19 and TRBJ1-4; 7 bases agree with TRBD1. The trim removed 3 bases at V and 10 bases at J, leaving 17 bases unmatched. Germline CDR1 is LNHDA and CDR2 is SQIVND (reference sequence). The CDR3 is 17 amino acids. Here the CDR3 DNA reads TGTGCCAGTAGTATGGGGACAGCGTACCCCCTATCGGGAAAACTGTTTTTT. Its protein product is CASSMGTAYPLSGKLFF.

The V and J genes are TRBV5-4 and TRBJ2-7; 11 nucleotides line up with TRBD1. Trimming took 4 bases from V and 5 from J; bases not matched to a gene: 8. This CDR3 region has 15 residues. Germline V gene lookup returns CDR1 SGHNT and CDR2 YYREEE (reference sequence). The CDR3 nucleotides read TGTGCCAGCAGCCGGAAAGGGACAGGGGGAAACGAGCAGTACTTC. This sequence encodes CASSRKGTGGNEQYF.

V is TRBV19 and J is TRBJ2-1; TRBD2 matches 9 bases. The CDR3 is 17 residues long. Trimming cost V 2 bases and J 8 bases; bases outside gene matches: 13. The germline V gene encodes CDR1 LNHDA and CDR2 SQIVND (reference sequence). CDR3 amino acids: CASSIRLGSGGDYEQFF. CDR3 sequence (DNA): TGTGCCAGTAGTATAAGGCTGGGTAGCGGGGGTGATTATGAGCAGTTCTTC.

This clone was picked up one time. The V call is TRBV9, the J call TRBJ2-3; no clear D. V dropped 0 bases and J dropped 0 bases, with 8 bases sitting between them. The germline CDR1 and CDR2 sequences are SGDLS and YYNGEE. The CDR3 is 15 residues long. CDR3 loop: CASSVDFTSTDTQYF. For the CDR3, the DNA is TGTGCCAGCAGCGTAGACTTCACTAGCACAGATACGCAGTATTTT.

The V gene is TRBV7-8, the J gene TRBJ2-1; D gene uncertain. V dropped 6 bases and J dropped 2 bases, with 8 bases sitting between them. Germline values: CDR1 SGHVS, CDR2 FQNEAQ. The CDR3 runs 13 residues. The CDR3 DNA sequence: TGTGCCAGCAGGACGTGGCCCTACAATGAGCAGTTCTTC. It specifies CASRTWPYNEQFF.

The chain combines TRBV9 with TRBJ2-7; D is undetermined. The ends were cut back, 4 bases at V and 0 bases at J, with 14 bases in the middle. Germline V gene data show CDR1 as SGDLS and CDR2 as YYNGEE. The CDR3 runs 15 residues. Written as DNA, the CDR3 is TGTGCCAGCAGCCCCCCCGGGCCTCGCTCCTACGAGCAGTACTTC. Protein: CASSPPGPRSYEQYF.